One sample yielded the 30 T cell receptor beta chains listed below, sequenced in a study of blood T cell repertoires in COVID-19. This table comes from immunoSEQ multiplex PCR, and its TCRdb copy is limited to in-frame clones, with some not included. This table holds approximately 220,000 clones, over 80% found once. Sequenced sample: peripheral blood. These receptors originate from a man in his forties with acute or convalescent COVID-19.

Of note for this clone: Distinct nucleotide sequences in the sample also encode this CDR3. This chain links TRBV6-5 with TRBJ1-5; D is unclear. The V end lost 6 bases, the J end lost 4 bases, and 16 bases lay between the germline ends. The germline gives CDR1 MNHEY, CDR2 SVGAGI. This CDR3 is 15 amino acids long. CDR3 residues: CASRPPGSSNQPQHF. The DNA for the CDR3 is TGTGCCAGCAGGCCCCCCGGCTCTAGTAATCAGCCCCAGCATTTT.

The chain couples TRBV15 to TRBJ1-2; TRBD1 aligns across 7 bases. V shed 3 bases, J shed 5 bases, and the junction held 3 bases outside the gene matches. CDR1 is LNHNV, CDR2 YYDKDF, per germline (reference sequence). The CDR3 runs to 13 residues. CDR3 region: CATSSMTGYGYTF. CDR3 in DNA: TGTGCCACCAGCAGCATGACAGGGTATGGCTACACCTTC.

The V call is TRBV14, the J call TRBJ1-2, with TRBD1 matching over 7 bases. Germline V lookup: CDR1 SGHDN, CDR2 FVKESK. V lost 4 bases to trimming and J lost 3 bases; unmatched junction nucleotides: 2. The CDR3 consists of 13 residues. CDR3 bases: TGTGCCAGCAGCCTCACAGGGGACTATGGCTACACCTTC. Protein sequence: CASSLTGDYGYTF.

The chain employs TRBV29-1 and TRBJ2-7; 8 bases agree with TRBD1. The CDR3 length is 12 residues. V was clipped by 6 bases and J by 3 bases; unmatched bases: 4. Germline V gene lookup returns CDR1 SQVTM and CDR2 ANQGSEA. The CDR3 DNA reads TGCAGCGTACAGGGGGTGGGCTACGAGCAGTACTTC. The encoded protein is CSVQGVGYEQYF.

The J gene is TRBJ1-3, the V gene TRBV28, with 9 bases that match TRBD1. The germline CDR1 and CDR2 sequences are MDHEN and SYDVKM. The V gene end was trimmed by 3 bases and the J gene end by 5 bases; junction bases not matched to a gene: 5. The CDR3 totals 15 residues. The CDR3 nucleotides are TGTGCCAGCAGTTTCGCGACAGGGGGGCGAAACACCATATATTTT. It specifies CASSFATGGRNTIYF.

The chain uses TRBV3-1 (or the pseudogene TRBV3-2) and TRBJ1-4; a possible D gene is TRBD1 (6 bases). The germline gives CDR1 LGHDT, CDR2 YNNKEL (reference sequence). With 6 bases removed from V and 5 bases from J, the gap between germline ends came to 13 bases. The CDR3 is 14 amino acids. In DNA, the CDR3 is TGTGCCAGCAGTCACAGGGACCGGAATGAAAAACTGTTTTTT. Protein sequence: CASSHRDRNEKLFF.

Only one count was recorded for this clone. The chain has TRBV29-1 and TRBJ2-1; TRBD2 might be the D (6 bases). V gave up 2 bases and J gave up 7 bases, with 9 bases separating them. Germline values: CDR1 SQVTM, CDR2 ANQGSEA. The CDR3 loop spans 12 amino acids. For the CDR3, the DNA is TGCAGCGTTGAATACGCGGGGAATGAGCAGTTCTTC. Translation: CSVEYAGNEQFF.

The rearrangement links TRBV5-4 to TRBJ2-3, with TRBD2 identical over 14 bases. This CDR3 has 14 residues. From germline, CDR1 is SGHNT and CDR2 YYREEE (reference sequence). The V segment lost 5 bases and the J segment 6 bases; nucleotides outside the gene matches: 2. The CDR3 region is CASRGTSGSDTQYF. For the CDR3, the DNA is TGTGCCAGCAGGGGGACTAGCGGGAGTGATACGCAGTATTTT. The full variable domain, completed using reference TRBV5-4 and TRBJ2-3, is ETGVTQSPTHLIKTRGQQVTLRCSSQSGHNTVSWYQQALGQGPQFIFQYYREEENGRGNFPPRFSGLQFPNYSSELNVNALELDDSALYLCASRGTSGSDTQYFGPGTRLTVL.

The chain is built from TRBV3-1 (or the pseudogene TRBV3-2) and TRBJ2-3, with 8 bases aligning to TRBD2. This CDR3 spans 15 amino acids. The junction had 4 bases not matched to a gene; V was cut back by 1 base and J by 4 bases. Germline V gives CDR1 LGHDT, CDR2 YNNKEL (reference sequence). DNA for the CDR3: TGTGCCAGCAGCCAAGGGGGACTAGTCTCAGATACGCAGTATTTT. This encodes CASSQGGLVSDTQYF.

The chain links TRBV5-1 to TRBJ2-5; 10 bases align to TRBD1. CDR3 size: 16 residues. The V segment lost 6 bases and the J segment 2 bases; nucleotides outside the gene matches: 10. Germline CDR1 reads SGHRS; CDR2 reads YFSETQ. CDR3 protein: CASNRQGALLQETQYF. CDR3 nucleotide sequence: TGCGCCAGCAACAGACAGGGGGCGTTATTACAAGAGACCCAGTACTTC. Together with reference TRBV5-1 and TRBJ2-5, the CDR3 gives the full variable domain: KAGVTQTPRYLIKTRGQQVTLSCSPISGHRSVSWYQQTPGQGLQFLFEYFSETQRNKGNFPGRFSGRQFSNSRSEMNVSTLELGDSALYLCASNRQGALLQETQYFGPGTRLLVL.

The V call is TRBV18, the J call TRBJ1-2; 8 bases are shared with TRBD1. V shed 3 bases, J shed 5 bases, and the junction held 11 bases outside the gene matches. Germline V CDR1 and CDR2: KGHSH, LQKENI. The length of the CDR3 is 16 residues. CDR3 nucleotide sequence: TGTGCCAGCTCACCGCGTTCTCTCGACAGGGGTTATGGCTACACCTTC. Encoded protein: CASSPRSLDRGYGYTF. The full variable domain, in which reference TRBV18 and TRBJ1-2 provide the parts outside the CDR3, is NAGVMQNPRHLVRRRGQEARLRCSPMKGHSHVYWYRQLPEEGLKFMVYLQKENIIDESGMPKERFSAEFPKEGPSILRIQQVVRGDSAAYFCASSPRSLDRGYGYTFGSGTRLTVV.

The chain couples TRBV3-1 (or the pseudogene TRBV3-2) to TRBJ1-6, with D perhaps matching TRBD1 (5 bases). CDR3 size: 15 residues. Germline V gives CDR1 LGHDT, CDR2 YNNKEL (reference sequence). The V and J ends lost 1 base and 9 bases respectively, with 13 bases between them. The CDR3 DNA reads as TGTGCCAGCAGCCAAGTTAGGGGTTGGGGTTCACCCCTCCACTTT. It translates to CASSQVRGWGSPLHF.

This clone was picked up a small number of times. The J gene is TRBJ2-7, the V gene TRBV6-1; the D gene is possibly TRBD1 (6 bases). Trimming removed 4 bases at V and 7 bases at J, with 23 bases between. Per the germline V gene, CDR1 is MNHNS and CDR2 is SASEGT. CDR3 size: 16 residues. CDR3 in amino acids: CASSGYKTGAMGEQYF. Written as DNA, the CDR3 is TGTGCCAGCAGTGGGTACAAGACAGGTGCGATGGGGGAGCAGTACTTC.

A word on this clone: Germline and junction disagree at one end, which may indicate a read error. This sequence joins TRBV6-2 or TRBV6-3 and TRBJ1-1; D uncertain. The length of the CDR3 is 11 residues. Germline V gene data show CDR1 as MNHEY and CDR2 as SVGEGT. CDR3 protein: CASSYFREEVF. For the CDR3, the DNA is TGTGCCAGCAGTTACTTTCGGGAGGAGGTCTTT.

The chain is built from TRBV6-5 and TRBJ2-5, with 8 bases that match TRBD2. The CDR3 totals 15 residues. Germline CDR1 and CDR2: MNHEY and SVGAGI. The V gene end was trimmed by 5 bases and the J gene end by 2 bases; junction bases not matched to a gene: 7. The CDR3 spells CASSTLRGGQETQYF. The CDR3 bases are TGTGCCAGCAGTACTCTCCGGGGGGGGCAAGAGACCCAGTACTTC.

CDR3 nucleotide sequence: TGTGCCAGCAGCTCCCTAGGACGGGAGAACACCGGGGAGCTGTTTTTT. As protein: CASSSLGRENTGELFF. The rearrangement joins TRBV14 to TRBJ2-2; possible D gene TRBD2, 5 bases. The CDR3 length is 16 residues. Per germline, CDR1 SGHDN and CDR2 FVKESK. With 5 bases removed from V and 1 base from J, the gap between germline ends came to 14 bases.

This chain connects TRBV7-8 to TRBJ2-1; the D gene is possibly TRBD1 (6 bases). In germline, CDR1 is SGHVS, CDR2 FQNEAQ. Trimming removed 2 bases at V and 5 bases at J, with 10 bases between. The CDR3 spans 14 residues. CDR3 in amino acids: CASSLQGIDNEQFF. The DNA for the CDR3 is TGTGCCAGCAGCTTACAGGGGATTGACAATGAGCAGTTCTTC.

The J gene is TRBJ1-2, the V gene TRBV30; 9 positions match TRBD1. Germline V gene data show CDR1 as GTSNPN and CDR2 as SVGIG (reference sequence). CDR3 size: 12 residues. Unmatched junction bases numbered 3, after V lost 2 bases and J lost 8 bases. CDR3 loop: CAWSPGTGGYTF. The CDR3 region has the DNA TGTGCCTGGAGTCCCGGGACAGGGGGCTACACCTTC. The full variable domain, with the rest looked up from reference TRBV30 and TRBJ1-2, is SQTIHQWPATLVQPVGSPLSLECTVEGTSNPNLYWYRQAAGRGLQLLFYSVGIGQISSEVPQNLSASRPQDRQFILSSKKLLLSDSGFYLCAWSPGTGGYTFGSGTRLTVV.

The J gene is TRBJ2-7, the V gene TRBV4-1, with unresolved D. Trimming pared 2 bases from V and 1 base from J, leaving 27 bases between. Germline-derived CDR1 and CDR2 are MGHRA and YSYEKL. The CDR3 length is 20 residues. The CDR3: CASSQFLMVGITSRSYEQYF. The CDR3 nucleotides are TGCGCCAGCAGCCAATTCCTTATGGTGGGTATTACTTCGCGGTCCTACGAGCAGTACTTC.

V usage is TRBV18 and J usage is TRBJ1-1; D is undetermined. V lost 1 base, J lost 3 bases, and 15 bases lay in between. Germline CDR1 KGHSH, CDR2 LQKENI. This CDR3 spans 16 amino acids. CDR3 protein: CASSPQEGGSDTEAFF. Here the CDR3 DNA reads TGTGCCAGCTCACCACAAGAGGGTGGGTCGGACACTGAAGCTTTCTTT.

This clone was recorded once. The chain links TRBV29-1 to TRBJ1-1; TRBD1 might be the D (5 bases). CDR3 length: 12 residues. Trimming shortened V by 6 bases and J by 3 bases, and 11 bases separated the two germline ends. Germline CDR1 SQVTM, CDR2 ANQGSEA. The CDR3 spells CSVRWGDTEAFF. The CDR3 coding sequence is TGCAGCGTCAGATGGGGGGACACTGAAGCTTTCTTT.

The V and J genes are TRBV5-1 and TRBJ1-2, with D perhaps TRBD1 (6 bases). Germline loops: CDR1 SGHRS, CDR2 YFSETQ. The V end lost 7 bases, the J end lost 7 bases, and 11 bases lay between the germline ends. This CDR3 contains 11 residues. Here the CDR3 reads CASGGPRGYTF. The CDR3 bases are TGCGCCAGCGGGGGCCCGCGTGGCTACACCTTC.

This sequence joins TRBV18 and TRBJ2-1; 7 bases line up with TRBD2. This CDR3 spans 14 amino acids. The germline V gene encodes CDR1 KGHSH and CDR2 LQKENI. The J segment lost 8 bases and the V segment lost 5 bases, leaving 9 bases of the junction unmatched. Here the CDR3 reads CASSDRKGGDEQFF. CDR3 DNA: TGTGCCAGCTCAGACCGGAAGGGAGGGGATGAGCAGTTCTTC.

The rearrangement links TRBV7-2 to TRBJ2-1; TRBD2 matches 9 bases. V lost 6 bases to trimming and J lost 7 bases; unmatched junction nucleotides: 7. Germline CDR1 reads SGHTA; CDR2 reads FQGNSA. CDR3 length: 14 residues. The CDR3 is CASSFIAGVNEQFF. The CDR3 DNA follows: TGTGCCAGCAGTTTTATAGCGGGAGTGAATGAGCAGTTCTTC.

The CDR3 DNA reads TGCGCCAGCAGACGGGACAGGGGACCGAACAATGAGCAGTTCTTC. Translated, it gives CASRRDRGPNNEQFF. This sequence joins TRBV4-1 and TRBJ2-1, with 10 positions matching TRBD1. Germline CDR1 MGHRA, CDR2 YSYEKL. This CDR3 contains 15 residues. The ends lost 6 bases at V and 5 bases at J; junction bases unmatched: 7.

CDR3 region: CASSVRGGYGYTF. CDR3 in DNA: TGTGCCAGCAGTGTTCGGGGGGGCTATGGCTACACCTTC. The chain is built from TRBV2 and TRBJ1-2; a possible D gene is TRBD1 (5 bases). This CDR3 spans 13 amino acids. CDR1 and CDR2 from the germline V gene are SNHLY and FYNNEI. Deletions cut 4 bases from V and 4 bases from J, with 10 bases between.

This clone was seen just once. This chain joins TRBV19 and TRBJ1-5, with D maybe TRBD1 (6 bases). Per the germline V gene, CDR1 is LNHDA and CDR2 is SQIVND (reference sequence). V lost 5 bases and J 3 bases, leaving 11 bases between the germline ends. This CDR3 region has 14 residues. The CDR3 region has the DNA TGTGCCAGTAGTGTGACAGGTTCCAATCAGCCCCAGCATTTT. Its protein product is CASSVTGSNQPQHF.

J is TRBJ2-7 and V is TRBV19; 7 positions agree with TRBD2. Germline trimming cut 7 bases from V and 3 bases from J; bases unmatched to any gene: 9. Germline V lookup: CDR1 LNHDA, CDR2 SQIVND (reference sequence). The CDR3 spans 14 residues. The CDR3 loop is CASNERGINYEQYF. In nucleotides, the CDR3 is TGTGCCAGTAATGAGCGGGGTATTAACTACGAGCAGTACTTC.

This clone occurred once. The chain recombines TRBV2 with TRBJ2-1; D ambiguous. The CDR3 runs 14 residues. Trimming took off 7 bases at V and 0 bases at J, with 10 bases between the two ends. Germline-derived CDR1 and CDR2 are SNHLY and FYNNEI. The DNA for the CDR3 is TGTGCCAGCACCCCCGTCGGCTCCTACAATGAGCAGTTCTTC. Translation: CASTPVGSYNEQFF.

This chain connects TRBV6-4 to TRBJ1-5; possibly TRBD1 for D (6 bases). The CDR3 covers 13 residues. Germline V lookup: CDR1 MRHNA, CDR2 SNTAGT. V gave up 3 bases and J gave up 5 bases, with 8 bases separating them. The chain's CDR3 is CASSEAGDQPQHF. In nucleotides, the CDR3 is TGTGCCAGCAGTGAAGCAGGGGATCAGCCCCAGCATTTT.